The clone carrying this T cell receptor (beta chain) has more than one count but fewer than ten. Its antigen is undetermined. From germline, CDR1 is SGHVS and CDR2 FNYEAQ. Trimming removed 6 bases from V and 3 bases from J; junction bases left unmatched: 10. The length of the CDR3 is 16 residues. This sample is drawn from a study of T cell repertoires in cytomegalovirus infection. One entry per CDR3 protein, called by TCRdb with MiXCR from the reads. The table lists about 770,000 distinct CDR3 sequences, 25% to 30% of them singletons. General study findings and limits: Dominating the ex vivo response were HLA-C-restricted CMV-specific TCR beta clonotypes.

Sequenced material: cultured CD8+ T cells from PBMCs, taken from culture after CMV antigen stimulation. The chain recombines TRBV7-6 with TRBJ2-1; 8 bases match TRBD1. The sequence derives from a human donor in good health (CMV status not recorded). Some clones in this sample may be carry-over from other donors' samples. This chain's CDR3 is CASSPQPGQDYNEQFF. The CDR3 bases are TGTGCCAGCAGTCCACAGCCGGGACAGGACTACAATGAGCAGTTCTTC.